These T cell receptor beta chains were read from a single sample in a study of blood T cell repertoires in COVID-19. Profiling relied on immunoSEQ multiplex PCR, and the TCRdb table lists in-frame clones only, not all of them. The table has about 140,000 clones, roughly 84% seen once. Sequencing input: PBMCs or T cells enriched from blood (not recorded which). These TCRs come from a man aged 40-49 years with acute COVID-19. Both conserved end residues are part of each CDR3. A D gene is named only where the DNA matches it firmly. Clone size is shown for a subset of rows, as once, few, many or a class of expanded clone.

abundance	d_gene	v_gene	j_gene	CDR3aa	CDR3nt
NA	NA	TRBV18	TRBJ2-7	CASSSDSYEQYF	TGTGCCAGCTCATCGGACAGCTACGAGCAGTACTTC
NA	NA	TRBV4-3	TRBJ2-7	CASSQEASRTYEQYF	TGCGCCAGCAGCCAAGAGGCTAGTCGTACCTACGAGCAGTACTTC
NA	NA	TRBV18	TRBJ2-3	CASSPTASTDTQYF	TGTGCCAGCTCACCGACAGCTAGCACAGATACGCAGTATTTT
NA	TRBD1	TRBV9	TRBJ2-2	CASSVEQGTVATGELFF	TGTGCCAGCAGCGTAGAACAAGGGACAGTGGCCACCGGGGAGCTGTTTTTT
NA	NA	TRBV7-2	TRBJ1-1	CASSLKTSGNTEAFF	TGTGCCAGCAGCTTAAAAACAAGTGGGAACACTGAAGCTTTCTTT
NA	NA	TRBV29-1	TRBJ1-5	CSVVQGNQPQHF	TGCAGCGTGGTTCAGGGAAATCAGCCCCAGCATTTT
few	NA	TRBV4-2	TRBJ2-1	CASSQDPAGGSGEQFF	TGTGCCAGCAGCCAAGATCCAGCGGGTGGGTCGGGTGAGCAGTTCTTC
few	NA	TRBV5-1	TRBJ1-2	CASSAGGINYGYTF	TGCGCCAGCAGCGCCGGGGGGATTAACTATGGCTACACCTTC
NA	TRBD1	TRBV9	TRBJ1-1	CASSVGDSPTEAFF	TGTGCCAGCAGCGTGGGGGACAGCCCCACTGAAGCTTTCTTT
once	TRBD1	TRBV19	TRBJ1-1	CASSIGQGFTEAFF	TGTGCCAGTAGTATCGGACAGGGGTTCACTGAAGCTTTCTTT
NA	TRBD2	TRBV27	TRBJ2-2	CASTPRGGGALNTGELFF	TGTGCCAGCACCCCTAGGGGCGGGGGGGCGCTGAACACCGGGGAGCTGTTTTTT
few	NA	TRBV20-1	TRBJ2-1	CSADEDNEQFF	TGCAGTGCTGACGAGGACAATGAGCAGTTCTTC
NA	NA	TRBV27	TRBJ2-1	CATSQADTYNEQFF	TGTGCCACCTCCCAAGCGGATACTTACAATGAGCAGTTCTTC
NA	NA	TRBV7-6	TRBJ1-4	CASSILQGPDEKLFF	TGTGCCAGCAGCATATTACAGGGACCGGATGAAAAACTGTTTTTT